This entry lists 3 T cell receptor beta chains sequenced from one sample in a study of OX40 agonist ivuxolimab in advanced cancers. Libraries were constructed by the immunoSEQ multiplex PCR assay. TCRdb took over this immuneACCESS table, retaining in-frame rearrangements with V and J assigned. Such tables are incomplete; in checked studies, under half of the missing clones stem from an unresolved V gene, and the remainder is unexplained. Recorded for this sample are under 20,000 clones; roughly 89% of them occurred a single time. The biggest ten clones account for 50% of the sample. The source material was CD4+ or CD8+ T cells sorted from blood, sampled in a trial of the OX40 agonist ivuxolimab. These receptors were taken from an adult with an advanced solid tumor such as melanoma, head and neck, liver or kidney cancer.

CDR3 sequence (DNA): TGTGCCAGCAGTGACTCCGGGGGCACAGATACGCAGTATTTT. Amino acids: CASSDSGGTDTQYF. The V call is TRBV6-4, the J call TRBJ2-3, with a possible D match to TRBD2 (5 bases). Germline V CDR1 and CDR2: MRHNA, SNTAGT. Trimming stripped 0 bases from V and 1 base from J, with 5 bases between. The CDR3 has 14 residues.

V usage is TRBV29-1 and J usage is TRBJ2-3; no definite D call. Germline lookup yields CDR1 SQVTM and CDR2 ANQGSEA. The V gene lost 2 bases and the J gene lost 3 bases, with 9 bases spanning the gap. This CDR3 comprises 13 residues. CDR3 sequence reads: CSVEPSQTDTQYF. Here the CDR3 DNA reads TGCAGCGTTGAACCCAGCCAAACAGATACGCAGTATTTT.

V is TRBV19 and J is TRBJ2-7; no definite D call. The germline V gene has CDR1 LNHDA and CDR2 SQIVND (reference sequence). Between the trimmed V and J ends, which lost 1 base and 3 bases, there was a span of 7 bases. The CDR3 spans 13 residues. In DNA, the CDR3 is TGTGCCAGTAGTATAGTGGGATTCTACGAGCAGTACTTC. This gives the protein CASSIVGFYEQYF.